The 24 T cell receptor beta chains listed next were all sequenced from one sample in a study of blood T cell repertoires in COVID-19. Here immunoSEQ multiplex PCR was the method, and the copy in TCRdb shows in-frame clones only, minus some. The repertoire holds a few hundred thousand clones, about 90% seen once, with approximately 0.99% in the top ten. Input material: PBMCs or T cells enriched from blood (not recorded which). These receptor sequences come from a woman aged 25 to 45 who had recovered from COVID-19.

The CDR3 DNA follows: TGTGCCAGCAGGATCCTACGCAAGACTAACTATGGCTACACCTTC. The encoded protein is CASRILRKTNYGYTF. The rearrangement joins TRBV5-6 to TRBJ1-2; unclear D gene. The germline gives CDR1 SGHDT, CDR2 YYEEEE. The CDR3 length is 15 residues. V shed 5 bases and J shed 0 bases, with 14 bases lying between them.

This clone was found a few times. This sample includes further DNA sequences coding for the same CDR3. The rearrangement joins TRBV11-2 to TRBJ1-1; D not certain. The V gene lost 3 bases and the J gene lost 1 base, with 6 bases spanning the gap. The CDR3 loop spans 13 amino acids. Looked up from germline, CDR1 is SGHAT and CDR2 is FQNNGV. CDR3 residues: CASSFGRNTEAFF. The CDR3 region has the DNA TGTGCCAGCAGCTTTGGGAGGAACACTGAAGCTTTCTTT.

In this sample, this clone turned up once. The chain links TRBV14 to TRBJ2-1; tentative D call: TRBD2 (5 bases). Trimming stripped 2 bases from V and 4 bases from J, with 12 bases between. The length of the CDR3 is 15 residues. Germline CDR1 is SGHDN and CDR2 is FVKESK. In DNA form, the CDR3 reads TGTGCCAGCAGCCAACTAGCAGAATCGTACAATGAGCAGTTCTTC. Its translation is CASSQLAESYNEQFF.

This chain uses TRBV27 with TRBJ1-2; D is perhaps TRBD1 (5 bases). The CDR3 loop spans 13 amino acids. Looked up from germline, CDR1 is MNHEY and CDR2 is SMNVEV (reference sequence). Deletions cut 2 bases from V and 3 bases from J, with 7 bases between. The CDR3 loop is CASSLRGDYGYTF. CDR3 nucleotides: TGTGCCAGCAGTTTACGGGGGGACTATGGCTACACCTTC.

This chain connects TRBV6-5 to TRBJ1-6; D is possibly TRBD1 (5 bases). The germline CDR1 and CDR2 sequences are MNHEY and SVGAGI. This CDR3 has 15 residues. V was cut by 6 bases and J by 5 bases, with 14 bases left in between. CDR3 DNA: TGTGCCAGCAGCCCAGGGAGGACCGATAATTCACCCCTCCACTTT. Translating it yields CASSPGRTDNSPLHF.

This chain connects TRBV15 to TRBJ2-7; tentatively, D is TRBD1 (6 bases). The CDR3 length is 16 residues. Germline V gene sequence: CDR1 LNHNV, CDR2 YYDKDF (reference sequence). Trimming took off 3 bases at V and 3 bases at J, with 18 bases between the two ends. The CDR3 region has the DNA TGTGCCACCAGCAGCTCCTCCTTTGACAGGCTCTACGAGCAGTACTTC. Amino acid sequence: CATSSSSFDRLYEQYF.

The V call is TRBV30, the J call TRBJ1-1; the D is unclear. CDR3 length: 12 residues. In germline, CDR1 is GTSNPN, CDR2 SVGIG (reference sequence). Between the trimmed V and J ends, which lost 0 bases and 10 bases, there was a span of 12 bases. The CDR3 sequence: CAWSVQSGLAFF. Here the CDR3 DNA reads TGTGCCTGGAGTGTACAGAGCGGGTTAGCTTTCTTT. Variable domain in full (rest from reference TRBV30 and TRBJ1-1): SQTIHQWPATLVQPVGSPLSLECTVEGTSNPNLYWYRQAAGRGLQLLFYSVGIGQISSEVPQNLSASRPQDRQFILSSKKLLLSDSGFYLCAWSVQSGLAFFGQGTRLTVV.

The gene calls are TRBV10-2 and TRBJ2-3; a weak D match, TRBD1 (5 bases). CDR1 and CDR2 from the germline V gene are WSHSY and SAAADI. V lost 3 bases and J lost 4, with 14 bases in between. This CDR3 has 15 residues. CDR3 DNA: TGCGCCAGCAGTGAAACGAACAGGCCCGCAGATACGCAGTATTTT. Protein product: CASSETNRPADTQYF.

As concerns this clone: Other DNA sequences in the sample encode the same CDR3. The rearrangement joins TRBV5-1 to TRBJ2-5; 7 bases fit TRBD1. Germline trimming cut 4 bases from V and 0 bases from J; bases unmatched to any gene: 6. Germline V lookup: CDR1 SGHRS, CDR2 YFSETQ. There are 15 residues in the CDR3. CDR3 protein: CASSRSQGDQETQYF. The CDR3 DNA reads TGCGCCAGCAGCCGATCTCAGGGGGACCAAGAGACCCAGTACTTC.

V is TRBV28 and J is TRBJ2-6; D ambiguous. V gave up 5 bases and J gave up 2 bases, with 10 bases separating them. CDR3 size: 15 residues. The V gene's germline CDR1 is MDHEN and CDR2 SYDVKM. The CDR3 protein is CASSTYRAGANVLTF. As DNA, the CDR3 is TGTGCCAGCAGTACTTACAGAGCTGGGGCCAACGTCCTGACTTTC.

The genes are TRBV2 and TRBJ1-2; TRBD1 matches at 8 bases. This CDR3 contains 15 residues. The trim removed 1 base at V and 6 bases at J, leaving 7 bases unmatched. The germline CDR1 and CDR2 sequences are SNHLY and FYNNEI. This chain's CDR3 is CASSEEVRGLHGYTF. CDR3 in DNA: TGTGCCAGCAGTGAAGAGGTCAGGGGGCTGCATGGCTACACCTTC.

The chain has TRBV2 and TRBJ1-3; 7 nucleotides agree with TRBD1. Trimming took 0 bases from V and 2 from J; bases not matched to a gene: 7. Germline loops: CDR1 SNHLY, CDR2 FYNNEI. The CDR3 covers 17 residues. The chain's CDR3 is CASSEAGNRGAGNTIYF. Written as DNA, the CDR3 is TGTGCCAGCAGTGAAGCAGGTAACAGGGGAGCTGGAAACACCATATATTTT. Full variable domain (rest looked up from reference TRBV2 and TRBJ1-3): EPEVTQTPSHQVTQMGQEVILRCVPISNHLYFYWYRQILGQKVEFLVSFYNNEISEKSEIFDDQFSVERPDGSNFTLKIRSTKLEDSAMYFCASSEAGNRGAGNTIYFGEGSWLTVV.

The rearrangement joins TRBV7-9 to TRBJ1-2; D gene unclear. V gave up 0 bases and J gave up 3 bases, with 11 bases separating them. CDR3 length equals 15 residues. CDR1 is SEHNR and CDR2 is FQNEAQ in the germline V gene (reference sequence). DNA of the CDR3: TGTGCCAGCAGCTTAGCCCGGTGGGAGGACTATGGCTACACCTTC. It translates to CASSLARWEDYGYTF.

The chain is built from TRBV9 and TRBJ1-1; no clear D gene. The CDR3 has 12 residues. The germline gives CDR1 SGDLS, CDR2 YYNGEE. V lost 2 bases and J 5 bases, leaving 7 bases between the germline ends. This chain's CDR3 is CASSVSETEAFF. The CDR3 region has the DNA TGTGCCAGCAGCGTCTCGGAGACTGAAGCTTTCTTT.

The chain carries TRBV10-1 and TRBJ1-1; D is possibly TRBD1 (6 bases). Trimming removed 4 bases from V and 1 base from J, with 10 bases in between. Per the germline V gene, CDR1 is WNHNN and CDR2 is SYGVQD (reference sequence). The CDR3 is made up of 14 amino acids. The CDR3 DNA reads TGCGCCAGCAGTGGCGAAGGGGGGAACACTGAAGCTTTCTTT. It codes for CASSGEGGNTEAFF.

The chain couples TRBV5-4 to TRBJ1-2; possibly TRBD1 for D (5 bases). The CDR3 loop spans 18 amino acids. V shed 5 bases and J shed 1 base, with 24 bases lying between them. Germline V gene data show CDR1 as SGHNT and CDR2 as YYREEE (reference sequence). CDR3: CASRISDSPGWGNYGYTF. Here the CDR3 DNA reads TGTGCCAGCAGGATCAGCGACAGTCCTGGTTGGGGTAACTATGGCTACACCTTC.

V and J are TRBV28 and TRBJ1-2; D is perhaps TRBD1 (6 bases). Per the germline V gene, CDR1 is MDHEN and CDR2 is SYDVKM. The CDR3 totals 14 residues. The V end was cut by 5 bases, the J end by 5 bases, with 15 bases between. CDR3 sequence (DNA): TGTGCCAGCAGTCGAACTGGGACAACGTATGGCTACACCTTC. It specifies CASSRTGTTYGYTF.

The CDR3 loop is CASRPGLAGVTDTQYF. DNA of the CDR3: TGCGCCAGCAGGCCGGGACTAGCGGGGGTCACAGATACGCAGTATTTT. The chain recombines TRBV5-1 with TRBJ2-3, with 14 nucleotides matching TRBD2. V shed 5 bases and J 2 bases; nucleotides not matched to a gene: 4. CDR3 length: 16 amino acids. The germline V gene encodes CDR1 SGHRS and CDR2 YFSETQ.

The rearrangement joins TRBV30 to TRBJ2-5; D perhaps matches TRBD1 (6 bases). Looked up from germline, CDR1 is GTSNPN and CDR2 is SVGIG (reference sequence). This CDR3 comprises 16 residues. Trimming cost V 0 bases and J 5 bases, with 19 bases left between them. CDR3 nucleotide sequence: TGTGCCTGGAGTGTACGGTGGCAGGGGTCGGGCGAGACCCAGTACTTC. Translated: CAWSVRWQGSGETQYF.

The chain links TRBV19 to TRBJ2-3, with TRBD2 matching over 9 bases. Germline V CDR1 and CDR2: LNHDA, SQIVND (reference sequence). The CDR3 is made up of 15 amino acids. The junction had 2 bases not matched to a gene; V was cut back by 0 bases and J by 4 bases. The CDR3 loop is CASSIDLAGADTQYF. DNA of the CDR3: TGTGCCAGTAGTATAGATTTAGCGGGGGCAGATACGCAGTATTTT.

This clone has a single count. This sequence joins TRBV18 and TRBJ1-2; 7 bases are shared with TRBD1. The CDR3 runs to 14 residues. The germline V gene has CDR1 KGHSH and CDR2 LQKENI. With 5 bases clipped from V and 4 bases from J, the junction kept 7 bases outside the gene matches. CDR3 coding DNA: TGTGCCAGCTCATTTAGCCGGGACAGCTATGGCTACACCTTC. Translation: CASSFSRDSYGYTF. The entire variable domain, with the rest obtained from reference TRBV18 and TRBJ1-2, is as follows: NAGVMQNPRHLVRRRGQEARLRCSPMKGHSHVYWYRQLPEEGLKFMVYLQKENIIDESGMPKERFSAEFPKEGPSILRIQQVVRGDSAAYFCASSFSRDSYGYTFGSGTRLTVV.

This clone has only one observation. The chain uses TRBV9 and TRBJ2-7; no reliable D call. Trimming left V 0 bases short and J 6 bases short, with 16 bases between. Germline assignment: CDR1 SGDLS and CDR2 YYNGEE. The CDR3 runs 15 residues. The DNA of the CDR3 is TGTGCCAGCAGCGTAGGTTCCCAGTCCCCCATCGAGCAGTACTTC. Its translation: CASSVGSQSPIEQYF.

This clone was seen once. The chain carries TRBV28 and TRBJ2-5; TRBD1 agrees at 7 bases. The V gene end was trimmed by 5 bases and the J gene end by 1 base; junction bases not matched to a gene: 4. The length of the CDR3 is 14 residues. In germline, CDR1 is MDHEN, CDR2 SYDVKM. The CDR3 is CASSLDRVQETQYF. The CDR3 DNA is TGTGCCAGCAGTCTCGACAGGGTCCAAGAGACCCAGTACTTC. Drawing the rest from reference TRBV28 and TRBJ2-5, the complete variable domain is DVKVTQSSRYLVKRTGEKVFLECVQDMDHENMFWYRQDPGLGLRLIYFSYDVKMKEKGDIPEGYSVSREKKERFSLILESASTNQTSMYLCASSLDRVQETQYFGPGTRLLVL.

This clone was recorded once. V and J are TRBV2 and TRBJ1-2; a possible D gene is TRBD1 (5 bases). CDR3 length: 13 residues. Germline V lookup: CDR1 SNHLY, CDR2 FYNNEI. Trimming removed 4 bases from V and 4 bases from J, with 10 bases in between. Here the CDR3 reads CASSGGLIYGYTF. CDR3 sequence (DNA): TGTGCCAGCAGTGGGGGACTGATCTATGGCTACACCTTC.